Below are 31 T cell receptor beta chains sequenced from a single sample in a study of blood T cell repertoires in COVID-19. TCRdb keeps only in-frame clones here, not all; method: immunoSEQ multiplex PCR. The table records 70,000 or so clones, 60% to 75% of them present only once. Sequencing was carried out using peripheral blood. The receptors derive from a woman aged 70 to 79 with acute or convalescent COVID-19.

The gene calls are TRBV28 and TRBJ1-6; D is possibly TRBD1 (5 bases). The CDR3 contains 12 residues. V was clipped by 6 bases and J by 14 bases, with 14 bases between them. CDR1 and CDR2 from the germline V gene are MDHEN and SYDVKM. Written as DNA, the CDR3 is TGTGCCAGCAGCCAGGCGGGACGGACCCTCCACTTT. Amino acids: CASSQAGRTLHF.

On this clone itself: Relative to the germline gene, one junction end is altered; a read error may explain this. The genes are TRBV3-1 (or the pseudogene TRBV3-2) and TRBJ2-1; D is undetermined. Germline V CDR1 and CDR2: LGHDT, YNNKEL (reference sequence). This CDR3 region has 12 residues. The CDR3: CACSRLDNEQFF. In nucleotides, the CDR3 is TGTGCCTGCAGTAGACTTGACAATGAGCAGTTCTTC.

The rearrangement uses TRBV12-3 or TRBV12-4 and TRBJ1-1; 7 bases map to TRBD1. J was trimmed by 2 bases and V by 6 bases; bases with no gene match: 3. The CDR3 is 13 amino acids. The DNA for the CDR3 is TGTGCCAGCAGCCGACAGGGTAACACTGAAGCTTTCTTT. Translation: CASSRQGNTEAFF.

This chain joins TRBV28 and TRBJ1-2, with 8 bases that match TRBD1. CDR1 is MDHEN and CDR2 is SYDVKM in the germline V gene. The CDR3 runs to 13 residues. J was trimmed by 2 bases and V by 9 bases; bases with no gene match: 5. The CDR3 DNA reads TGTGCCAGTTACCGGACAGGGAACTATGGCTACACCTTC. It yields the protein CASYRTGNYGYTF.

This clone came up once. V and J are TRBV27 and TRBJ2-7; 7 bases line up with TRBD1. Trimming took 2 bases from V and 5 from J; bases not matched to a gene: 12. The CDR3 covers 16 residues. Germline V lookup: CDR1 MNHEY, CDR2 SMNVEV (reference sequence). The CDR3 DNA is TGTGCCAGCAGTTTAATCCCCACAGGGGTGAATGACGAGCAGTACTTC. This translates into CASSLIPTGVNDEQYF.

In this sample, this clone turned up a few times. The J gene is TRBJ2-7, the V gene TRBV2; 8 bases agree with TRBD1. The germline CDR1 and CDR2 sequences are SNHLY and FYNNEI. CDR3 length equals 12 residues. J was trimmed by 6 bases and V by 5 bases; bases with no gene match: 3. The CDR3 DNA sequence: TGTGCCAGCAGTCGGACAGGGAGCGAGCAGTACTTC. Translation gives CASSRTGSEQYF.

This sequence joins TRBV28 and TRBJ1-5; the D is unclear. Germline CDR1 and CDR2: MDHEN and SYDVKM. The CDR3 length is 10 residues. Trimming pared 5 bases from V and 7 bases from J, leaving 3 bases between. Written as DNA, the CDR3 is TGTGCCAGCAGTGGCCAGCCCCAGCATTTT. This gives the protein CASSGQPQHF.

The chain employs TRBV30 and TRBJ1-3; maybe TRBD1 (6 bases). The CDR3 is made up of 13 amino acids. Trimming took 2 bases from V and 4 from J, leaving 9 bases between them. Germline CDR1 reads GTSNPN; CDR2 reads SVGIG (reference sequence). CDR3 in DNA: TGTGCCTGGAGTAGGGGGTCGGGAAACACCATATATTTT. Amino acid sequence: CAWSRGSGNTIYF.

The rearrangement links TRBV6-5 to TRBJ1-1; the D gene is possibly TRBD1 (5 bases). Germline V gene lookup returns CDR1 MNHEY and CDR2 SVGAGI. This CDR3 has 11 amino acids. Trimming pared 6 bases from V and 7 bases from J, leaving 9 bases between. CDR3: CASRETVEAFF. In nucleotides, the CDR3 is TGTGCCAGCAGGGAGACAGTTGAAGCTTTCTTT.

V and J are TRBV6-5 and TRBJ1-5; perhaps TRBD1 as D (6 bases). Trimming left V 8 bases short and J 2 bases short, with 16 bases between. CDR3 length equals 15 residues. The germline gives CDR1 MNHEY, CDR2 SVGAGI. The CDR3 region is CASLWGGHGNQPQHF. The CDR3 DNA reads TGTGCCAGCTTGTGGGGGGGACATGGCAATCAGCCCCAGCATTTT.

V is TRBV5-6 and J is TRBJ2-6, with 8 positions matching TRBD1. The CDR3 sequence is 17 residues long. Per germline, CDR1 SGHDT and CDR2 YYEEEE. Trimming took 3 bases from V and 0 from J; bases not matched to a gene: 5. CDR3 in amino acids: CASSWGTGISGANVLTF. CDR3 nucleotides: TGTGCCAGCAGCTGGGGGACAGGTATCTCTGGGGCCAACGTCCTGACTTTC.

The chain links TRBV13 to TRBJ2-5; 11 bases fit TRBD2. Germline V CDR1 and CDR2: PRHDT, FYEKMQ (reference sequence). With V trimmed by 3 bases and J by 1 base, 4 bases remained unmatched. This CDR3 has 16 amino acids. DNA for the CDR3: TGTGCCAGCAGCTTGAGAACTAGCGGGGGCCAAGAGACCCAGTACTTC. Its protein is CASSLRTSGGQETQYF.

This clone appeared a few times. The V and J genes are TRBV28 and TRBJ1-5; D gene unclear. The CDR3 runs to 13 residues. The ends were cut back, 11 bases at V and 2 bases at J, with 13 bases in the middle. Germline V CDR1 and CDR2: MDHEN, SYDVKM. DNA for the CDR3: TGTGCCGGAGGTCTGGAGGGCAATCAGCCCCAGCATTTT. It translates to CAGGLEGNQPQHF.

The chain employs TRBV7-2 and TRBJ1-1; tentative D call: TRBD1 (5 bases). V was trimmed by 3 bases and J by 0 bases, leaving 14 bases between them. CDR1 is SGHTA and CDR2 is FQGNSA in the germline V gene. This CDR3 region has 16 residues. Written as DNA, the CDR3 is TGTGCCAGCAGCTTCACAGCGGGACTCTTGAACACTGAAGCTTTCTTT. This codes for CASSFTAGLLNTEAFF.

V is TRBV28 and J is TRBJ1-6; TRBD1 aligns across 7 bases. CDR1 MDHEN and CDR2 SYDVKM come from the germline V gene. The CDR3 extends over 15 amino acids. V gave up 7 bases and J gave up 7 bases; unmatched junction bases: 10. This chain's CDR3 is CASNLRGLGNSPLHF. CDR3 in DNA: TGTGCCAGCAACTTGAGGGGGCTTGGAAATTCACCCCTCCACTTT.

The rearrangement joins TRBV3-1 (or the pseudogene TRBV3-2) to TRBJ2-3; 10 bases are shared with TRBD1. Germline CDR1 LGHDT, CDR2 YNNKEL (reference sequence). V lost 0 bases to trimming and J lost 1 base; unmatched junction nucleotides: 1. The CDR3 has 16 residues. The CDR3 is CASSQDGTGGTDTQYF. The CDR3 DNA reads TGTGCCAGCAGCCAAGACGGGACAGGGGGCACAGATACGCAGTATTTT.

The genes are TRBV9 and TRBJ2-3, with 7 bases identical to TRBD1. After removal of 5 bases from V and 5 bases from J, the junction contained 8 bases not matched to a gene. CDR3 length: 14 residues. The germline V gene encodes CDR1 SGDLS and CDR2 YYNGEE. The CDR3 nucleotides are TGTGCCAGCAGAGAGGGGGCGTGGGTAGATACGCAGTATTTT. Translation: CASREGAWVDTQYF.

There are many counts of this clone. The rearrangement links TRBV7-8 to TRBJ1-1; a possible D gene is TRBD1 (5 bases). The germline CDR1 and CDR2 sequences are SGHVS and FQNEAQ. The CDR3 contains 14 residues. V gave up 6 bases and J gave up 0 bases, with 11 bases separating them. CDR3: CASSLTTVNTEAFF. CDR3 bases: TGTGCCAGCAGTCTAACGACAGTGAACACTGAAGCTTTCTTT. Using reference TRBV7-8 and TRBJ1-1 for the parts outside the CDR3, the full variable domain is GAGVSQSPRYKVAKRGQDVALRCDPISGHVSLFWYQQALGQGPEFLTYFQNEAQLDKSGLPSDRFFAERPEGSVSTLKIQRTQQEDSAVYLCASSLTTVNTEAFFGQGTRLTVV.

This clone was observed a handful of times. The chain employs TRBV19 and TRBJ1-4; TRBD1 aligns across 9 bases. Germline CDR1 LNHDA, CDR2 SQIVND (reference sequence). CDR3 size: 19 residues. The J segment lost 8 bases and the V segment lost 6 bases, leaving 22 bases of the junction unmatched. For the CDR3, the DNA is TGTGCCAGTAGCCTCTATGCCCCTATTCCGGGACAGGGAGACGAAAAACTGTTTTTT. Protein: CASSLYAPIPGQGDEKLFF.

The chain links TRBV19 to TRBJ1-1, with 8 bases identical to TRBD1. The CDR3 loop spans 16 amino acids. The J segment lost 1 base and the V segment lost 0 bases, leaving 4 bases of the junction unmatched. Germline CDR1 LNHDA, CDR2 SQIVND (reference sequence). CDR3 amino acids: CASSIDRTGWNTEAFF. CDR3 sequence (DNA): TGTGCCAGTAGTATAGACCGGACAGGGTGGAACACTGAAGCTTTCTTT. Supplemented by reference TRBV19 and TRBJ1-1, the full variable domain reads DGGITQSPKYLFRKEGQNVTLSCEQNLNHDAMYWYRQDPGQGLRLIYYSQIVNDFQKGDIAEGYSVSREKKESFPLTVTSAQKNPTAFYLCASSIDRTGWNTEAFFGQGTRLTVV.

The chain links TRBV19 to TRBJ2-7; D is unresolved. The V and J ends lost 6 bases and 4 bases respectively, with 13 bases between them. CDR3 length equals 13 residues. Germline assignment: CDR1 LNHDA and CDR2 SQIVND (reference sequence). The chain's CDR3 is CASSGSAPYEQYF. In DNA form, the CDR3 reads TGTGCCAGTAGCGGTAGTGCCCCGTACGAGCAGTACTTC.

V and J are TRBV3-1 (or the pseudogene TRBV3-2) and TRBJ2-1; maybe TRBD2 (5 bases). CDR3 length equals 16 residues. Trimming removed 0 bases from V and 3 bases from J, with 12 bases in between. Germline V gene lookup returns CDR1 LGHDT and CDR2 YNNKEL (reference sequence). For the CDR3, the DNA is TGTGCCAGCAGCCAAGATTCACTAGACCTCTACAATGAGCAGTTCTTC. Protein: CASSQDSLDLYNEQFF.

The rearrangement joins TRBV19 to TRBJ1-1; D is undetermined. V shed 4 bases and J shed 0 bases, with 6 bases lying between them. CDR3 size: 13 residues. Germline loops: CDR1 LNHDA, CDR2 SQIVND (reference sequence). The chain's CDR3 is CASSTGLNTEAFF. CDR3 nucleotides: TGTGCCAGTAGTACAGGCCTGAACACTGAAGCTTTCTTT. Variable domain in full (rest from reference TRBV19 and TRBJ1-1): DGGITQSPKYLFRKEGQNVTLSCEQNLNHDAMYWYRQDPGQGLRLIYYSQIVNDFQKGDIAEGYSVSREKKESFPLTVTSAQKNPTAFYLCASSTGLNTEAFFGQGTRLTVV.

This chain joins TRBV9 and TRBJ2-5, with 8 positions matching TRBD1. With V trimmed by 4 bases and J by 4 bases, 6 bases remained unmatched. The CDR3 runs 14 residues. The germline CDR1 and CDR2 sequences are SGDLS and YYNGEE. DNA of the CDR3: TGTGCCAGCAGCCGCACAGGGGGGTTAGAGACCCAGTACTTC. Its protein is CASSRTGGLETQYF.

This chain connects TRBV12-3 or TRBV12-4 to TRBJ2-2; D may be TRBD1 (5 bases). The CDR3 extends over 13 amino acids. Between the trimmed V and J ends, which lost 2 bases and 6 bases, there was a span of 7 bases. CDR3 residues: CASSLQGPGELFF. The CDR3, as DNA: TGTGCCAGCAGTTTACAGGGTCCCGGGGAGCTGTTTTTT.

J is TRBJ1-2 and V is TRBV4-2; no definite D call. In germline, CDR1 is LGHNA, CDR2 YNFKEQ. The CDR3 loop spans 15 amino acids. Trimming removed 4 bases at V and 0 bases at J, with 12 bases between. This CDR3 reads CASSPTGASNYGYTF. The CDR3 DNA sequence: TGTGCCAGCAGCCCGACGGGAGCATCTAACTATGGCTACACCTTC.

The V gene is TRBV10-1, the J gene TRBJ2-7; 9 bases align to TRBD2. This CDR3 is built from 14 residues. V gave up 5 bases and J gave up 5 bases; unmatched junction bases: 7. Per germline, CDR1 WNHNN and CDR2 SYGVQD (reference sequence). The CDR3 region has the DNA TGCGCCAGCAGTTTAGCGGGAGCCCTGGACGAGCAGTACTTC. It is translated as CASSLAGALDEQYF.

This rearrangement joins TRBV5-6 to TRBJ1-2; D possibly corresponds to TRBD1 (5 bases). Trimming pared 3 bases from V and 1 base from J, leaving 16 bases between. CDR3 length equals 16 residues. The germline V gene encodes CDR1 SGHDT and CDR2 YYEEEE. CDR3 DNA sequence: TGTGCCAGCAGCTCCTGGGGCAGTCCCTTTAACTATGGCTACACCTTC. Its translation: CASSSWGSPFNYGYTF. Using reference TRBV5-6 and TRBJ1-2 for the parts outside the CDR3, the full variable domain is DAGVTQSPTHLIKTRGQQVTLRCSPKSGHDTVSWYQQALGQGPQFIFQYYEEEERQRGNFPDRFSGHQFPNYSSELNVNALLLGDSALYLCASSSWGSPFNYGYTFGSGTRLTVV.

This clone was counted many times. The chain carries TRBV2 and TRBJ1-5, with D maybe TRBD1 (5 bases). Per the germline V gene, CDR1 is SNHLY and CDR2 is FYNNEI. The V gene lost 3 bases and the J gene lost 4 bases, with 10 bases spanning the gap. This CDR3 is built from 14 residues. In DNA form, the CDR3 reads TGTGCCAGCAGTGAGGGCGGGGGTAATCAGCCCCAGCATTTT. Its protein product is CASSEGGGNQPQHF.

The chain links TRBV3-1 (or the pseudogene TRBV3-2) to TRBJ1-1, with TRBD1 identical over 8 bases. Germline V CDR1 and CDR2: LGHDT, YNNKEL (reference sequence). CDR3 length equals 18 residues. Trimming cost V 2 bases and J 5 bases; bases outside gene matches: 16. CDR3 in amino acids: CASSQWQAGQGLWTEAFF. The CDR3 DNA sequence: TGTGCCAGCAGCCAATGGCAAGCCGGACAGGGCTTATGGACTGAAGCTTTCTTT.

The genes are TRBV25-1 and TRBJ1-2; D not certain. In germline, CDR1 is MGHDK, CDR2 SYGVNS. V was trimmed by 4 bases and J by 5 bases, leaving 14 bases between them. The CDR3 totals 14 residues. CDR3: CASSGGLDRYGYTF. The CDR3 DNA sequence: TGTGCCAGCAGTGGAGGACTCGATCGGTATGGCTACACCTTC.